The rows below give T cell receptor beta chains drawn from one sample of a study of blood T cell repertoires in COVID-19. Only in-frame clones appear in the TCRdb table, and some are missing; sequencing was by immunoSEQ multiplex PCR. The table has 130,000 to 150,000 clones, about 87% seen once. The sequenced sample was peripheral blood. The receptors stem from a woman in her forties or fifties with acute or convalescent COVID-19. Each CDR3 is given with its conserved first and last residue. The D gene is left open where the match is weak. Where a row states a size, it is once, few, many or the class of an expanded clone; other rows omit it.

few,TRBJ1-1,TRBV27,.,TGTGCCAGCAGTTTATCGATTCAGGGCCCTGAAGCTTTCTTT,CASSLSIQGPEAFF
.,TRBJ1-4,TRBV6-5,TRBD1,TGTGCCAGCAGTTACGCAGGGGGTAGTGAAAAACTGTTTTTT,CASSYAGGSEKLFF
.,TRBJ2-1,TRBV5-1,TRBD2,TGCGCCAGCAGCTTACTAGCGGGAGGGCCAGGGACCTACAATGAGCAGTTCTTC,CASSLLAGGPGTYNEQFF
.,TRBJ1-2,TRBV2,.,TGTGCCAGCAGTGAAGGGGCACTGGACTATGGCTACACCTTC,CASSEGALDYGYTF
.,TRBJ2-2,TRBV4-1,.,TGCGCCAGCAGCCACGGTGACAGGAACACCGGGGAGCTGTTTTTT,CASSHGDRNTGELFF
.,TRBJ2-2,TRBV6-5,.,TGTGCCAGCAGTTTACTTTATACGGGTCAGGGGCTGTTTTTT,CASSLLYTGQGLFF
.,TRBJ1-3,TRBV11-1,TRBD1,TGTGCCAGCAGCGGAAGGGGGCGCGGTGGAAACACCATATATTTT,CASSGRGRGGNTIYF
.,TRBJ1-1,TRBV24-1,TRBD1,TGTGCCACCAGTGATACAGGGGCCATGAACACTGAAGCTTTCTTT,CATSDTGAMNTEAFF
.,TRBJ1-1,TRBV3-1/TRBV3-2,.,TGTGCCAGCAGCCCCTCAAATGTCCGGACTGAAGCTTTCTTT,CASSPSNVRTEAFF
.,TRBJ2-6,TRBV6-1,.,TGTGCCAGCAGTGAGTCTCAGGCCCGCTCTGGGGCCAACGTCCTGACTTTC,CASSESQARSGANVLTF
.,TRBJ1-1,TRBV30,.,TGTGCCTGGATTGAGACTGAAGCTTTCTTT,CAWIETEAFF
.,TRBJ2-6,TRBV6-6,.,TGTGCCAGCAGTCCCGGGACATATACTCGCTCTGGGGCCAACGTCCTGACTTTC,CASSPGTYTRSGANVLTF
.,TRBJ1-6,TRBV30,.,TGTGCCTGGAGTGTCTCAGGGTCCTATAATTCACCCCTCCACTTT,CAWSVSGSYNSPLHF
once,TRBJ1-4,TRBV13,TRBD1,TGTGCCAGCAGTGCGGGACAGGGGTACGAAAAACTGTTTTTT,CASSAGQGYEKLFF
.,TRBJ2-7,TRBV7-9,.,TGTGCCAGCAGCCCAGCCCGGACAGGCGGGAACGAGCAGTACTTC,CASSPARTGGNEQYF
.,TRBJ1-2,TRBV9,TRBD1,TGTGCCAGCAGCGTAGACGGCAGGGGGATGTCTGGCTACACCTTC,CASSVDGRGMSGYTF
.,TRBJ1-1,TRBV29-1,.,TGCAGCGTTGAAAGGGGAGGGACTGAAGCTTTCTTT,CSVERGGTEAFF
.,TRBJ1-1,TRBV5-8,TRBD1,TGTGCCAGCAGCTTGGGTGTGACAGGGGACACTGAAGCTTTCTTT,CASSLGVTGDTEAFF
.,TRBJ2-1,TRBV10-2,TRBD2,TGCGCCAGCAGGGAGCGGGGGGGCCGGGATGAGCAGTTCTTC,CASRERGGRDEQFF
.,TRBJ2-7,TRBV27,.,TGTGCCAGCAGTTTAGGTCGCTACTCCTACGAGCAGTACTTC,CASSLGRYSYEQYF
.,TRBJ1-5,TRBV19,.,TGTGCCACCCGGATGTCGGCAGGAAATAATCAGCCCCAGCATTTT,CATRMSAGNNQPQHF
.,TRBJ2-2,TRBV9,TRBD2,TGTGCCAGCAGCGCTAGCGGGAGGGCCGGGGAGCTGTTTTTT,CASSASGRAGELFF
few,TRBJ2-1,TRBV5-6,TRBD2,TGTGCCCTCCGGGACTACCTCTACAATGAGCAGTTCTTC,CALRDYLYNEQFF
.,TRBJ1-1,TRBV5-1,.,TGCGCCAGCAGCGCTAATTGGAACACTGAAGCTTTCTTT,CASSANWNTEAFF
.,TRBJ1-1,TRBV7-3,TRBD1,TGTGCCAGCAGCCCCCTAGGACAGGGGAACACTGAAGCTTTCTTT,CASSPLGQGNTEAFF
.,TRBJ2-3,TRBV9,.,TGTGCCAGCAGCGGAGCTCCAACAGATACGCAGTATTTT,CASSGAPTDTQYF
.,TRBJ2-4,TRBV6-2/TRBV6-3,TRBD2,TGTGCCAGCAGTCCCTCCTTCGGGGGGGCGGGAAACATTCAGTACTTC,CASSPSFGGAGNIQYF
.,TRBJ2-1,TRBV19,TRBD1,TGTGCCAGTAGGCCCGGGACAGGTATTAACAATGAGCAGTTCTTC,CASRPGTGINNEQFF
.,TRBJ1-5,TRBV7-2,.,TGTGCCAGCAGCTTACCAGGGTTCAATCAGCCCCAGCATTTT,CASSLPGFNQPQHF
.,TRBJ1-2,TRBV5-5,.,TGTGCCAGCAGCCTAGCTCAGGTCCCCTATGGCTACACCTTC,CASSLAQVPYGYTF
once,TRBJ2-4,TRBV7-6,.,TGTGCCAGCAGCTTAACGTTGGGGGCGAGTTCAGCCAAAAACATTCAGTACTTC,CASSLTLGASSAKNIQYF
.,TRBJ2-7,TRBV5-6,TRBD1,TGTGCCAGCAGCTTGGCCGGGACAGGGGGCGCCGGGCAGTACTTC,CASSLAGTGGAGQYF